What follows describes a single T cell receptor (beta chain). The data were taken from a study of blood T cell repertoires in COVID-19. Participants' reported clinical history set cohort assignment. Authors' processing steps: From reference gene primer amplification, estimates of nucleated cell counts were derived. Measured with immunoSEQ multiplex PCR; TCRdb has only the in-frame clones, and not every one. V and J calls and clone size come straight from that table; D and trimming were deduced from the DNA. Of about 200,000 clones listed, roughly 82% are singletons. In germline, CDR1 is SGHTA, CDR2 FQGNSA. J gave up 5 bases and V 8 bases, and 6 bases lay outside the gene matches. The CDR3 runs to 14 residues.

The rearrangement links TRBV7-2 to TRBJ2-2; TRBD1 agrees at 9 bases. The specimen sequenced was PBMCs or T cells enriched from blood (not recorded which). The source of this sequence is a woman aged 55-70 years with acute COVID-19. The CDR3 bases are TGTGCCAGCCGTCGGGGACAGGGTACCGGGGAGCTGTTTTTT. Translated, it gives CASRRGQGTGELFF.